This entry lists 28 T cell receptor beta chains sequenced from one sample in a study of OX40 agonist ivuxolimab in advanced cancers. The table came from immunoSEQ multiplex PCR; TCRdb's copy has only in-frame clones and leaves some out. This table holds 13,000 or so clones, 67% found once. Sequenced material: CD4+ or CD8+ T cells sorted from blood, taken in a trial of the OX40 agonist ivuxolimab. The receptors shown here come from an adult with an advanced solid tumor such as melanoma, head and neck, liver or kidney cancer.

Only a few counts were recorded for this clone. The chain is built from TRBV6-1 and TRBJ2-1; 7 nucleotides agree with TRBD2. The CDR3 length is 16 residues. V shed 2 bases and J 2 bases; nucleotides not matched to a gene: 6. Per the germline V gene, CDR1 is MNHNS and CDR2 is SASEGT. The CDR3 loop is CASSEKRGHAYNEQFF. In nucleotides, the CDR3 is TGTGCCAGCAGTGAAAAGCGGGGTCACGCCTACAATGAGCAGTTCTTC.

The table lists this clone with a count of one. This chain uses TRBV28 with TRBJ2-5; 7 bases align to TRBD2. The CDR3 spans 13 residues. The trim removed 2 bases at V and 11 bases at J, leaving 8 bases unmatched. The germline CDR1 and CDR2 sequences are MDHEN and SYDVKM. Here the CDR3 reads CASSLLAVDEQYF. The CDR3 nucleotides read TGTGCCAGCAGTTTACTAGCGGTGGATGAGCAGTACTTC.

The rearrangement joins TRBV2 to TRBJ2-7; 7 bases match TRBD1. With V trimmed by 5 bases and J by 6 bases, 7 bases remained unmatched. This CDR3 region has 13 residues. The V gene's germline CDR1 is SNHLY and CDR2 FYNNEI. CDR3 residues: CASSLTTGIEQYF. CDR3 in DNA: TGTGCCAGCAGTTTAACGACAGGGATCGAGCAGTACTTC.

The J gene is TRBJ2-7, the V gene TRBV2; weak D call: TRBD2 (6 bases). The CDR3 extends over 17 amino acids. Germline V lookup: CDR1 SNHLY, CDR2 FYNNEI. With 0 bases removed from V and 3 bases from J, the gap between germline ends came to 18 bases. CDR3 nucleotides: TGTGCCAGCAGTGAAGCAAATTGGGACTCGCCCTTCTACGAGCAGTACTTC. Residues: CASSEANWDSPFYEQYF.

The sample holds one count of this clone. This chain connects TRBV11-1 to TRBJ2-7; unclear D gene. The CDR3 is made up of 12 amino acids. Trimming took 5 bases from V and 7 from J, leaving 12 bases between them. Germline V lookup: CDR1 SGHAT, CDR2 FQDESV (reference sequence). The CDR3 sequence is CASSIWNGEQYF. The CDR3 DNA follows: TGTGCCAGCAGCATCTGGAACGGGGAGCAGTACTTC.

This chain connects TRBV19 to TRBJ1-1, with D tentatively TRBD1 (6 bases). This CDR3 contains 13 residues. Trimming shortened V by 7 bases and J by 5 bases, and 14 bases separated the two germline ends. The germline V gene encodes CDR1 LNHDA and CDR2 SQIVND (reference sequence). The CDR3 DNA reads TGTGCCAGTAATGCGGGGGCAAGAACTGAAGCTTTCTTT. This translates into CASNAGARTEAFF.

Only one count was recorded for this clone. The V gene is TRBV4-2, the J gene TRBJ1-5; no definite D call. This CDR3 contains 15 residues. The germline CDR1 and CDR2 sequences are LGHNA and YNFKEQ. Trimming stripped 0 bases from V and 7 bases from J, with 13 bases between. CDR3 sequence (DNA): TGTGCCAGCAGCCAAGATAGGGCCATTGTCCAGCCCCAGCATTTT. Its protein product is CASSQDRAIVQPQHF.

The J gene is TRBJ2-5, the V gene TRBV11-2; 13 bases agree with TRBD2. Germline loops: CDR1 SGHAT, CDR2 FQNNGV. Germline trimming cut 5 bases from V and 3 bases from J; bases unmatched to any gene: 3. The CDR3 totals 15 residues. CDR3 loop: CASSPGLAGEETQYF. The DNA of the CDR3 is TGTGCCAGCAGCCCCGGACTAGCGGGAGAAGAGACCCAGTACTTC.

The gene calls are TRBV9 and TRBJ1-2; 9 nucleotides match TRBD1. The trim removed 4 bases at V and 8 bases at J, leaving 27 bases unmatched. Germline CDR1 SGDLS, CDR2 YYNGEE. The CDR3 is made up of 20 amino acids. Here the CDR3 reads CASSPGTGSSSHDLWLGYTF. The DNA for the CDR3 is TGTGCCAGCAGCCCCGGGACAGGGTCCTCTTCCCACGATCTATGGCTGGGCTACACCTTC.

The sample holds many counts of this clone. The chain joins TRBV7-8 to TRBJ1-5; 8 bases are a match to TRBD1. This CDR3 region has 14 residues. Germline lookup yields CDR1 SGHVS and CDR2 FQNEAQ. The ends lost 5 bases at V and 2 bases at J; junction bases unmatched: 2. CDR3 DNA: TGTGCCAGCAGCCCAGGGGGCGGCAATCAGCCCCAGCATTTT. This codes for CASSPGGGNQPQHF.

The V gene is TRBV5-5, the J gene TRBJ2-7; 7 bases are shared with TRBD2. Germline CDR1 SGHKS, CDR2 YYEKEE (reference sequence). This CDR3 has 14 amino acids. V lost 2 bases and J lost 0; bases outside the gene matches: 2. In DNA, the CDR3 is TGTGCCAGCAGCTTCGGGGACTACTCCTACGAGCAGTACTTC. Translating it yields CASSFGDYSYEQYF.

This clone is a singleton in its sample. The chain carries TRBV9 and TRBJ2-7; D is undetermined. The germline V and J ends were trimmed by 0 bases and 5 bases, with 6 bases remaining between them. The CDR3 is 12 residues long. Germline V CDR1 and CDR2: SGDLS, YYNGEE. CDR3 protein: CASSVGGNEQYF. CDR3 sequence (DNA): TGTGCCAGCAGCGTAGGTGGGAACGAGCAGTACTTC.

V usage is TRBV6-5 and J usage is TRBJ1-1; D call uncertain. The CDR3 extends over 12 amino acids. The V end lost 2 bases, the J end lost 7 bases, and 8 bases lay between the germline ends. The germline V gene has CDR1 MNHEY and CDR2 SVGAGI. The CDR3 is CASSYGDGEAFF. CDR3 bases: TGTGCCAGCAGTTACGGGGATGGTGAAGCTTTCTTT.

A few counts support this clone. The V and J genes are TRBV30 and TRBJ2-7; a weak D match, TRBD1 (6 bases). Trimming took off 2 bases at V and 3 bases at J, with 17 bases between the two ends. The CDR3 loop spans 15 amino acids. The germline V gene has CDR1 GTSNPN and CDR2 SVGIG (reference sequence). In nucleotides, the CDR3 is TGTGCCTGGAGTCCTGTACAGGGTATTAGCTACGAGCAGTACTTC. Translation: CAWSPVQGISYEQYF. Based on the CDR3 plus reference TRBV30 and TRBJ2-7, the full variable domain is SQTIHQWPATLVQPVGSPLSLECTVEGTSNPNLYWYRQAAGRGLQLLFYSVGIGQISSEVPQNLSASRPQDRQFILSSKKLLLSDSGFYLCAWSPVQGISYEQYFGPGTRLTVT.

The CDR3 here is CASSLSQAVNQPQHF. DNA for the CDR3: TGTGCCAGCAGTTTATCACAGGCAGTGAATCAGCCCCAGCATTTT. V gene TRBV27 combines with J gene TRBJ1-5, with a tentative D call TRBD1 (5 bases). From germline, CDR1 is MNHEY and CDR2 SMNVEV (reference sequence). CDR3 length: 15 residues. V was trimmed by 0 bases and J by 4 bases, leaving 10 bases between them.

The chain links TRBV6-6 to TRBJ2-7; either TRBD1 or TRBD2 may fit D (5 bases each). CDR3 length: 12 amino acids. Germline V gene lookup returns CDR1 MNHNY and CDR2 SVGAGI (reference sequence). V lost 0 bases to trimming and J lost 7 bases, with 7 bases between them. CDR3 protein: CASSYSWGEQYF. The CDR3 nucleotides read TGTGCCAGCAGTTACTCGTGGGGGGAGCAGTACTTC.

This rearrangement joins TRBV6-5 to TRBJ2-3; 9 positions match TRBD2. CDR3 length equals 14 residues. V lost 5 bases to trimming and J lost 5 bases; unmatched junction nucleotides: 5. CDR1 MNHEY and CDR2 SVGAGI come from the germline V gene. The CDR3 nucleotides are TGTGCCAGCAGTCAGGGTAGCGGGGGAGATACGCAGTATTTT. Translation gives CASSQGSGGDTQYF.

The chain has TRBV7-9 and TRBJ2-5; D gene ambiguous. V lost 1 base and J lost 5, with 5 bases in between. Germline-derived CDR1 and CDR2 are SEHNR and FQNEAQ (reference sequence). The CDR3 is 12 residues long. In DNA form, the CDR3 reads TGTGCCAGCAGCTTAGTTGTCGAGACCCAGTACTTC. Encoded protein: CASSLVVETQYF.

The sample holds one count of this clone. The chain has TRBV6-1 and TRBJ2-3; 8 bases are a match to TRBD1. V lost 4 bases, J lost 2 bases, and 5 bases stayed unmatched. Per the germline V gene, CDR1 is MNHNS and CDR2 is SASEGT. The CDR3 covers 15 residues. CDR3 residues: CASSVRDRTTDTQYF. The CDR3 DNA reads as TGTGCCAGCAGTGTCCGGGACAGGACCACAGATACGCAGTATTTT.

V and J are TRBV27 and TRBJ2-2, with a weak D call TRBD1 (6 bases). CDR1 MNHEY and CDR2 SMNVEV come from the germline V gene (reference sequence). The ends were cut back, 3 bases at V and 6 bases at J, with 11 bases in the middle. CDR3 size: 14 residues. CDR3 in amino acids: CASSFPNRAGELFF. CDR3 DNA sequence: TGTGCCAGCAGTTTCCCGAACAGGGCCGGGGAGCTGTTTTTT.

This chain connects TRBV6-5 to TRBJ1-1; D not certain. Germline CDR1 is MNHEY and CDR2 is SVGAGI. This CDR3 has 13 residues. V lost 0 bases to trimming and J lost 6 bases, with 8 bases between them. This CDR3 is CASSYSIRAEAFF. In DNA, the CDR3 is TGTGCCAGCAGTTACTCGATTAGGGCTGAAGCTTTCTTT.

This clone is termed medium-sized. This chain uses TRBV2 with TRBJ2-3; 7 bases agree with TRBD2. Germline CDR1 reads SNHLY; CDR2 reads FYNNEI. With 5 bases clipped from V and 2 bases from J, the junction kept 7 bases outside the gene matches. The CDR3 has 15 residues. CDR3 amino acids: CASSKMTSSTDTQYF. The CDR3 DNA is TGTGCCAGCAGTAAAATGACTAGCTCCACAGATACGCAGTATTTT.

The chain recombines TRBV11-3 with TRBJ2-7, with D perhaps being TRBD1 or TRBD2 (5 bases each). Germline CDR1 SGHNT, CDR2 YENEEA. The V end lost 5 bases, the J end lost 2 bases, and 19 bases lay between the germline ends. This CDR3 has 16 amino acids. DNA of the CDR3: TGTGCCAGCAGCGAGAGTAGCGAGAGAGGGGCCTACGAGCAGTACTTC. This encodes CASSESSERGAYEQYF.

The gene calls are TRBV2 and TRBJ2-7; D gene ambiguous. The CDR3 is 13 amino acids. Trimming cost V 8 bases and J 5 bases, with 16 bases left between them. Germline CDR1 is SNHLY and CDR2 is FYNNEI. CDR3 in amino acids: CASGVGPTHEQYF. CDR3 nucleotides: TGTGCCAGCGGAGTCGGGCCTACTCACGAGCAGTACTTC. Full variable domain (rest looked up from reference TRBV2 and TRBJ2-7): EPEVTQTPSHQVTQMGQEVILRCVPISNHLYFYWYRQILGQKVEFLVSFYNNEISEKSEIFDDQFSVERPDGSNFTLKIRSTKLEDSAMYFCASGVGPTHEQYFGPGTRLTVT.

The DNA for the CDR3 is TGTGCCAGCAGCCGCAGTCGGACTGGGGCCAACGTCCTGACTTTC. This sequence encodes CASSRSRTGANVLTF. V and J are TRBV7-9 and TRBJ2-6; D uncertain. CDR3 size: 15 residues. Trimming took 5 bases from V and 2 from J, leaving 10 bases between them. Germline-derived CDR1 and CDR2 are SEHNR and FQNEAQ (reference sequence).

This clone was counted only a few times. The chain has TRBV27 and TRBJ2-7; TRBD2 aligns across 11 bases. The CDR3 is 15 amino acids. Per the germline V gene, CDR1 is MNHEY and CDR2 is SMNVEV (reference sequence). The V gene end was trimmed by 3 bases and the J gene end by 3 bases; junction bases not matched to a gene: 4. The CDR3 coding sequence is TGTGCCAGCAGTTTGACTAGCGGGGTCCACTACGAGCAGTACTTC. Encoded protein: CASSLTSGVHYEQYF.

This clone has just a few counts. This sequence joins TRBV6-5 and TRBJ1-2; 8 bases fit TRBD1. This CDR3 contains 15 residues. Trimming removed 2 bases from V and 7 bases from J; junction bases left unmatched: 9. The germline gives CDR1 MNHEY, CDR2 SVGAGI. In nucleotides, the CDR3 is TGTGCCAGCAGTTACGCGACAGGGGCCCCTCTTGGCTACACCTTC. As protein: CASSYATGAPLGYTF.

The rearrangement joins TRBV4-1 to TRBJ2-2; 10 bases agree with TRBD2. Germline V gene sequence: CDR1 MGHRA, CDR2 YSYEKL. The CDR3 covers 19 residues. With 2 bases clipped from V and 4 bases from J, the junction kept 13 bases outside the gene matches. CDR3 residues: CASSQSGGRAGGPTGELFF. In nucleotides, the CDR3 is TGCGCCAGCAGCCAATCAGGGGGCAGAGCGGGAGGGCCCACCGGGGAGCTGTTTTTT.